This T cell receptor (beta chain) emerged from a study of blood T cell repertoires in COVID-19. Study as a whole: From T cells, B-cell-depleted T cells, or PBMCs came the material, which was cDNA or gDNA.

Original data processing: Estimates of nucleated cell counts were drawn from the amplification of reference gene primers. Clones were sequenced by immunoSEQ multiplex PCR, and TCRdb holds only the in-frame ones, with some missing. V, J and clone size reflect that table, while D and trimming were determined from the DNA. Found here are about 230,000 clones, around nine tenths of them singletons; the top ten hold 3.5% to 4.5%. Germline CDR1 reads SGHRS; CDR2 reads YFSETQ. V gave up 4 bases and J gave up 1 base, with 14 bases separating them. This CDR3 comprises 15 residues. Recruits, aged roughly 18 to 89 years, lived in approximately 26 US areas. Cohorts were based on clinical histories the participants reported.

Sample: PBMCs or T cells enriched from blood (not recorded which). The TCR sequence derives from a woman aged 25 to 39 with acute COVID-19. The J gene is TRBJ1-1, the V gene TRBV5-1; D is perhaps TRBD1 (5 bases). DNA of the CDR3: TGCGCCAGCAGCCACCCCGACAGAGCGAACACTGAAGCTTTCTTT. Translated, it gives CASSHPDRANTEAFF.